The clone carrying this T cell receptor (beta chain) was seen a few times. What it recognizes is unknown. It may be a read error: a sequence one base away is much more abundant. Germline lookup yields CDR1 PRHDT and CDR2 FYEKMQ (reference sequence). The CDR3 consists of 14 residues. No patient received treatment before thyroid surgery. These data belong to a study of metastatic and nonmetastatic thyroid tumors. The study's findings and limits: In blood and tumor, TCR beta diversity was reportedly significantly higher in malignant thyroid tumors than in benign nodules.

TCRdb re-processed the PCR reads through MiXCR. The data show around 26,000 clones, approximately 22% seen once. The material sequenced was adjacent normal tissue. The rearrangement uses TRBV13 and TRBJ2-2; D possibly uses TRBD1 or TRBD2 (5 bases each). The sequence was obtained from a female donor with papillary thyroid cancer or a benign thyroid nodule (not recorded which). Some clones in this sample may be carry-over from other donors' samples. CDR3 amino acids: CASSGTGNPGELLF. The CDR3 coding sequence is TGTGCCAGCAGCGGGACGGGGAACCCCGGGGAGCTGCTTTTT.